Reported below is one T cell receptor beta chain. Its antigen remains unidentified. Described treatment: oral pan-JAK inhibitor, 5-10 mg twice daily. Specimens obtained from alopecia areata patients comprised lesional scalp punch biopsies and peripheral blood. These data come from a study of CD8+ T cells in alopecia areata. Study results and limitations: Administration of tofacitinib significantly diminished scalp clonality and expanded CD8+ clones within the top 100.

RNA extraction and reverse transcription yielded cDNA as sequencing template. The table came from immunoSEQ multiplex PCR; TCRdb's copy has only in-frame clones and leaves some out. The sample consists of approximately 210,000 clones, under 70% of them appearing once. CDR1 MGHDK and CDR2 SYGVNS come from the germline V gene. V dropped 2 bases and J dropped 7; count of bases not matched to a gene: 5. The CDR3 has 15 amino acids. The receptor was isolated from a human donor with alopecia areata. The chain couples TRBV25-1 to TRBJ2-1, with 10 bases lining up with TRBD2. The sample was CD4+ T cells sorted from blood, taken at week 44, from a patient treated with tofacitinib. CDR3 DNA: TGTGCCAGCAGTGAAGGGCTAGCGGGGGAGAATGAGCAGTTCTTC. Protein sequence: CASSEGLAGENEQFF.